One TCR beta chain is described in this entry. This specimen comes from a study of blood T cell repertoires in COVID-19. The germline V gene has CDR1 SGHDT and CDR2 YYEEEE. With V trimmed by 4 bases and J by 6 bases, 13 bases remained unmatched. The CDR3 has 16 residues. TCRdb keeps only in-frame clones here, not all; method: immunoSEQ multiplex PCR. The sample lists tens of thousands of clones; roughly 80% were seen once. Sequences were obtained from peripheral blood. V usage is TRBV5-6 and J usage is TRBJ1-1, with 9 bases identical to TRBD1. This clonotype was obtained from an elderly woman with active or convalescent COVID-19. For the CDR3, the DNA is TGTGCCAGCAGCCCTTCGAACAGGGGGCGCCGGGCTGAAGCTTTCTTT. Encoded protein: CASSPSNRGRRAEAFF.